The 9 T cell receptor beta chains listed next were all sequenced from one sample in a study of blood T cell repertoires in COVID-19. Method: immunoSEQ multiplex PCR; TCRdb's copy keeps in-frame clones and lacks some. Here the sample spans under 250,000 clones, about four fifths being singletons. Material for sequencing was peripheral blood. The origin of the receptors is a man between 25 and 39 years old who had recovered from COVID-19.

This rearrangement joins TRBV10-1 to TRBJ2-3; 7 nucleotides line up with TRBD2. Per the germline V gene, CDR1 is WNHNN and CDR2 is SYGVQD (reference sequence). The V gene end was trimmed by 7 bases and the J gene end by 2 bases; junction bases not matched to a gene: 12. This CDR3 comprises 16 residues. CDR3 nucleotide sequence: TGCGCCAGCACTGACTGGCTAGCGGACCCCACAGATACGCAGTATTTT. It specifies CASTDWLADPTDTQYF.

This clone was detected only once. The CDR3 reads CSPRAGNTIYF. For the CDR3, the DNA is TGCAGTCCACGGGCTGGAAACACCATATATTTT. The chain combines TRBV29-1 with TRBJ1-3, with no clear D. The CDR3 spans 11 residues. Germline lookup yields CDR1 SQVTM and CDR2 ANQGSEA.

The chain combines TRBV19 with TRBJ1-6; 7 nucleotides match TRBD1. The CDR3 is made up of 14 amino acids. Germline loops: CDR1 LNHDA, CDR2 SQIVND (reference sequence). V was clipped by 5 bases and J by 10 bases; unmatched bases: 8. This chain's CDR3 is CASSAWDSRSPLHF. The CDR3 coding sequence is TGTGCCAGTAGTGCCTGGGACAGTCGGTCACCCCTCCACTTT.

CDR3 loop: CASSSRTQEYF. DNA of the CDR3: TGTGCCAGCAGTTCCCGAACACAGGAGTACTTC. This sequence joins TRBV6-5 and TRBJ2-7; a possible D gene is TRBD1 (5 bases). The V end lost 4 bases, the J end lost 11 bases, and 12 bases lay between the germline ends. This CDR3 has 11 residues. The germline V gene encodes CDR1 MNHEY and CDR2 SVGAGI.

The J gene is TRBJ1-2, the V gene TRBV14; possibly TRBD1 for D (6 bases). The V end lost 2 bases, the J end lost 2 bases, and 15 bases lay between the germline ends. This CDR3 is 16 amino acids long. From germline, CDR1 is SGHDN and CDR2 FVKESK. This chain's CDR3 is CASSQRSGGINYGYTF. The CDR3 nucleotides read TGTGCCAGCAGCCAACGATCGGGGGGCATCAACTATGGCTACACCTTC.

The V and J genes are TRBV7-9 and TRBJ1-1; D unresolved. This CDR3 spans 17 amino acids. Looked up from germline, CDR1 is SEHNR and CDR2 is FQNEAQ (reference sequence). The V end was cut by 4 bases, the J end by 1 base, with 19 bases between. The CDR3 loop is CASSSGTVDMGNTEAFF. The CDR3 DNA follows: TGTGCCAGCAGCTCCGGTACTGTAGACATGGGGAACACTGAAGCTTTCTTT.

The rearrangement uses TRBV1 and TRBJ2-5; the table's D gene call, TRBD2, was not cross checked with the DNA. TRBV1 is designated a pseudogene. CDR3 length equals 18 residues. CDR3 amino acids: CTSSPRTSGGQVEETQYF. The CDR3 nucleotides read TGCACCAGCAGCCCTCGGACTAGCGGGGGGCAGGTTGAGGAGACCCAGTACTTC.

In this sample, this clone turned up once. The chain links TRBV5-4 to TRBJ1-4, with 8 bases matching TRBD1. The CDR3 sequence is 16 residues long. CDR1 SGHNT and CDR2 YYREEE come from the germline V gene (reference sequence). Germline trimming cut 4 bases from V and 3 bases from J; bases unmatched to any gene: 8. CDR3 amino acids: CASSPGQGLANEKLFF. As DNA, the CDR3 is TGTGCCAGCAGCCCAGGACAGGGTTTAGCTAATGAAAAACTGTTTTTT. The entire variable domain, with the rest obtained from reference TRBV5-4 and TRBJ1-4, is as follows: ETGVTQSPTHLIKTRGQQVTLRCSSQSGHNTVSWYQQALGQGPQFIFQYYREEENGRGNFPPRFSGLQFPNYSSELNVNALELDDSALYLCASSPGQGLANEKLFFGSGTQLSVL.

The V call is TRBV5-4, the J call TRBJ2-3; D perhaps matches TRBD2 (7 bases). V lost 3 bases and J 6 bases, leaving 17 bases between the germline ends. Germline-derived CDR1 and CDR2 are SGHNT and YYREEE (reference sequence). The CDR3 length is 15 residues. The CDR3 sequence is CASSYLGGAPDTQYF. CDR3 in DNA: TGTGCCAGCAGCTACCTTGGGGGGGCCCCTGATACGCAGTATTTT.